The 3 T cell receptor beta chains below come from one sample, sequenced in a study of blood T cell repertoires in COVID-19. The repertoire was sequenced with immunoSEQ multiplex PCR; TCRdb's copy has only in-frame clones and lacks some. The sample has under 150,000 clones; around nine tenths are singletons. The source material was peripheral blood. The receptors derive from a human donor in a cohort sampled during active COVID-19.

The CDR3 DNA sequence: TGTGCCAGCAGCCATACTAGTGCAACTAATGAAAAACTGTTTTTT. Translating gives CASSHTSATNEKLFF. The rearrangement links TRBV14 to TRBJ1-4; D call uncertain. V lost 3 bases, J lost 0 bases, and 8 bases lay in between. The CDR3 extends over 15 amino acids. The germline V gene encodes CDR1 SGHDN and CDR2 FVKESK.

As to this clone: Mismatch with germline at one junction end may stem from a read error. The rearrangement links TRBV7-7 to TRBJ2-2; the D gene is possibly TRBD1 (6 bases). The CDR3 contains 15 residues. The V gene's germline CDR1 is SSHAT and CDR2 FNYEAQ (reference sequence). The CDR3 nucleotides read TGTGCTAGCAGCCAGGACAGATTTAACACCGGGGAGCTGTTTTTT. Protein: CASSQDRFNTGELFF. The whole variable domain, filled in from reference TRBV7-7 and TRBJ2-2, reads GAGVSQSPRYKVTKRGQDVTLRCDPISSHATLYWYQQALGQGPEFLTYFNYEAQPDKSGLPSDRFSAERPEGSISTLTIQRTEQRDSAMYRCASSQDRFNTGELFFGEGSRLTVL.

The chain recombines TRBV19 with TRBJ1-4, with a tentative D call TRBD1 (6 bases). The V gene's germline CDR1 is LNHDA and CDR2 SQIVND (reference sequence). V gave up 3 bases and J gave up 3 bases, with 11 bases separating them. The CDR3 is made up of 15 amino acids. In DNA form, the CDR3 reads TGTGCCAGTAGTATCACAGGGATTTCTAATGAAAAACTGTTTTTT. This codes for CASSITGISNEKLFF.